This record covers a single T cell receptor beta chain. Its antigen is still unknown. Other DNA sequences in this specimen translate into the identical CDR3. This CDR3 has 14 amino acids. J lost 3 bases, V lost 4 bases, and 3 bases had no gene match. From germline, CDR1 is PRHDT and CDR2 FYEKMQ (reference sequence). Cells designated naive CD8 were CD45RO-negative and were positively selected for CCR7, with terminally differentiated effector memory CD45RA+ cells excluded. The assay was carried out at the deep level. Genomic DNA belonging to each subset was distributed in equal measure over several immunoSEQ plates. Measured with immunoSEQ multiplex PCR; TCRdb has only the in-frame clones, and not every one. The sample carries approximately 2,200,000 clones, 93% recorded once. The sample is drawn from a study of shared clonotypes between healthy human individuals. General study findings and limits: Although depth was large, rarefaction showed that sequencing of the sorted subsets was incomplete. Exclusively blood specimens were collected; tissue repertoires likely differ.

This sequence was found in a man between 18 and 29 years old in good health. Some clones in this sample may be carry-over from other donors' samples. Sequences were obtained from naive CD8+ T cells from PBMCs. The chain uses TRBV13 and TRBJ2-7, with TRBD1 matching 10 bases. CDR3: CASSSRDRGYEQYF. CDR3 in DNA: TGTGCCAGCAGCTCCCGGGACAGGGGCTACGAGCAGTACTTC.